This T cell receptor (beta chain) was captured by sequencing in a study of technical replicates of blood from a handful of donors. TCRdb's copy holds only in-frame clones and misses some; the assay was immunoSEQ multiplex PCR. The sample carries nearly 70,000 clones, 91% recorded once. This CDR3 region has 15 residues. Trimming left V 6 bases short and J 3 bases short, with 18 bases between. Germline CDR1 and CDR2: MNHEY and SMNVEV (reference sequence). This TCR was sampled from a human donor in good health. Some clones in this sample may be carry-over from other donors' samples. The chain uses TRBV27 and TRBJ2-7; D is perhaps TRBD1 (6 bases). Input material: PBMCs. Here the CDR3 DNA reads TGTGCCAGCAGCACCGAGCCTGGGGGCCTCTACGAGCAGTACTTC. Amino acids: CASSTEPGGLYEQYF.